One and the same sample provided the 17 T cell receptor beta chains below, sequenced in a study of T cell clonality in common variable immunodeficiency. Their antigen targets remain unknown. Study-wide results and limits: Common variable immunodeficiency TCR beta sequences reportedly had fewer deletions and N-nucleotide insertions.

Sequenced by immunoSEQ multiplex PCR; TCRdb stores in-frame clones only, minus some. The sample has approximately 30,000 clones, none seen only once. Source material: peripheral blood mononuclear cells. These TCRs come from a human donor with common variable immunodeficiency.

The table lists this clone with a few counts. The read finishes 3 residues shy of the CDR3 end, and the germline J gene is used to complete it. The chain is built from TRBV6-2 or TRBV6-3 and TRBJ1-2, with D perhaps matching TRBD1 (5 bases). In germline, CDR1 is MNHEY, CDR2 SVGEGT. Trimming left V 2 bases short and J 3 bases short, with 16 bases between. CDR3 size: 16 residues. The CDR3 here is CASSYIGRAGDYGYTF. The sequenced part of the CDR3 DNA is TGTGCCAGCAGTTACATCGGCAGGGCGGGGGACTATGGC.

The CDR3 region is CAWGAQGRGNTIYF. CDR3 DNA (partial): TGTGCCTGGGGGGCACAGGGTCGTGGAAACACC. The chain uses TRBV30 and TRBJ1-3; maybe TRBD1 (6 bases). The CDR3 goes on 3 residues after the read ends, and that part is filled in from the germline J gene. The length of the CDR3 is 14 residues. Germline V gives CDR1 GTSNPN, CDR2 SVGIG (reference sequence). Deletions cut 5 bases from V and 3 bases from J, with 14 bases between.

This clone appeared a few times. This CDR3 is CASRERGSFNSPLHF. Incomplete CDR3 DNA: TGTGCCAGCAGAGAGAGGGGGAGCTTTAATTCACCC. V usage is TRBV7-9 and J usage is TRBJ1-6, with D tentatively TRBD1 (6 bases). Coverage ceases 3 residues before the CDR3 finishes, and the germline J gene fills in the end. The V end was cut by 6 bases, the J end by 6 bases, with 15 bases between. Germline V gene data show CDR1 as SEHNR and CDR2 as FQNEAQ (reference sequence). CDR3 length equals 15 residues.

With respect to this clone: The read falls 3 residues short of the CDR3 end, and the missing part is taken from the germline J gene. J is TRBJ1-5 and V is TRBV19; TRBD1 is a possible D gene (6 bases). Trimming took 3 bases from V and 0 from J, leaving 21 bases between them. This CDR3 region has 19 residues. Germline CDR1 LNHDA, CDR2 SQIVND (reference sequence). The DNA read from the CDR3 is TGTGCCAGTAGTATTAGTGTTCTGACAGGAGTTTATAGCAATCAGCCC. Its translation: CASSISVLTGVYSNQP. The whole CDR3 protein is CASSISVLTGVYSNQPQHF. The variable domain in full, with the rest retrieved from reference TRBV19 and TRBJ1-5, is DGGITQSPKYLFRKEGQNVTLSCEQNLNHDAMYWYRQDPGQGLRLIYYSQIVNDFQKGDIAEGYSVSREKKESFPLTVTSAQKNPTAFYLCASSISVLTGVYSNQPQHFGDGTRLSIL.

This clone has more than one count but fewer than ten. The CDR3 is CAWSFSTGKTSGGTDTQYF. The covered CDR3 bases are TGTGCCTGGAGTTTCTCGACCGGAAAGACTAGCGGGGGAACAGATACG. The genes are TRBV30 and TRBJ2-3, with TRBD2 matching over 12 bases. The read stops 3 residues short of the end of the CDR3; the missing end is completed from the germline J gene. V was clipped by 2 bases and J by 3 bases; unmatched bases: 15. The CDR3 is 19 amino acids. Germline V gene lookup returns CDR1 GTSNPN and CDR2 SVGIG (reference sequence). The variable domain in full, with the rest retrieved from reference TRBV30 and TRBJ2-3, is SQTIHQWPATLVQPVGSPLSLECTVEGTSNPNLYWYRQAAGRGLQLLFYSVGIGQISSEVPQNLSASRPQDRQFILSSKKLLLSDSGFYLCAWSFSTGKTSGGTDTQYFGPGTRLTVL.

This clone has a handful of counts. The read ends 3 residues shy of where the CDR3 ends; the end is completed using the germline J gene. The chain has TRBV7-8 and TRBJ2-7; TRBD2 matches at 12 bases. This CDR3 region has 15 residues. Trimming at V came to 3 bases and at J to 5 bases, leaving 5 bases not matched to a gene. Germline-derived CDR1 and CDR2 are SGHVS and FQNEAQ. CDR3 region: CASSFGLAGLNEQYF. The part of the CDR3 DNA that was read is TGTGCCAGCAGCTTCGGACTAGCGGGGCTGAACGAG.

This clone has only a few counts. The CDR3 extends 3 residues past the end of the read, so its final part is completed from the germline J gene. V and J are TRBV20-1 and TRBJ2-1; 13 bases are shared with TRBD2. There are 15 residues in the CDR3. Germline CDR1 and CDR2: DFQATT and SNEGSKA (reference sequence). With 5 bases clipped from V and 8 bases from J, the junction kept 9 bases outside the gene matches. CDR3 bases read: TGCAGTGCTTATACTAGCGGGGGGGCCAGGCATGAG. This translates into CSAYTSGGARHE. The entire CDR3 protein reads CSAYTSGGARHEQFF.

This clone was detected only a few times. The read ends 3 residues early relative to the CDR3; the germline J gene fills the gap. The rearrangement links TRBV5-1 to TRBJ1-6, with 7 bases matching TRBD1. The V and J ends lost 3 bases and 7 bases, in that order; junction bases with no gene match: 10. The length of the CDR3 is 16 residues. The germline V gene has CDR1 SGHRS and CDR2 YFSETQ. CDR3 bases read: TGCGCCAGCAGCTCCGACAGGGCAATAGCAAATTCACCC. Translation gives CASSSDRAIANSP. The whole CDR3 sequence reads CASSSDRAIANSPLHF.

A word on this clone: Read data end 3 residues before the CDR3 end; the end is taken from the germline J gene. V and J are TRBV7-3 and TRBJ1-4; 8 bases agree with TRBD1. The CDR3 is 13 amino acids. With V trimmed by 2 bases and J by 7 bases, 0 bases remained unmatched. Germline CDR1 is SGHTA and CDR2 is FQGTGA. The CDR3 region is CASSLDRGEKLFF. Partial CDR3 DNA: TGTGCCAGCAGCTTAGACAGGGGTGAAAAA.

Many counts were recorded for this clone. The read falls 3 residues short of the CDR3 end, and the missing part is taken from the germline J gene. This chain connects TRBV7-2 to TRBJ2-2; 11 positions agree with TRBD2. CDR3 length: 15 amino acids. The germline gives CDR1 SGHTA, CDR2 FQGNSA. The trim removed 4 bases at V and 4 bases at J, leaving 2 bases unmatched. CDR3 sequence: CASSSSGGLTGELFF. CDR3 DNA, as far as it was read: TGTGCCAGCAGCTCTAGCGGGGGGCTCACCGGGGAG.

This clone has a handful of counts. The read finishes 3 residues shy of the CDR3 end, and the germline J gene is used to complete it. This chain uses TRBV5-1 with TRBJ2-3; 10 nucleotides align to TRBD2. This CDR3 is built from 16 residues. Germline V gene sequence: CDR1 SGHRS, CDR2 YFSETQ. Trimming cost V 2 bases and J 2 bases; bases outside gene matches: 5. CDR3 residues: CASSFGSGGYTDTQYF. CDR3 DNA, as far as it was read: TGCGCCAGCAGCTTTGGTAGCGGGGGGTACACAGATACG. Full variable domain (rest looked up from reference TRBV5-1 and TRBJ2-3): KAGVTQTPRYLIKTRGQQVTLSCSPISGHRSVSWYQQTPGQGLQFLFEYFSETQRNKGNFPGRFSGRQFSNSRSEMNVSTLELGDSALYLCASSFGSGGYTDTQYFGPGTRLTVL.

In regard to this clone: Read sequence stops 3 residues before the CDR3 end, and the germline J gene provides the missing end. The chain combines TRBV19 with TRBJ2-3; perhaps TRBD2 as D (6 bases). Germline V lookup: CDR1 LNHDA, CDR2 SQIVND (reference sequence). V lost 2 bases to trimming and J lost 0 bases, with 9 bases between them. The CDR3 extends over 15 amino acids. The part of the CDR3 DNA that was read is TGTGCCAGTAGTATATCCGGGGGAAGCACAGATACG. This sequence encodes CASSISGGSTDT. The whole CDR3 sequence is CASSISGGSTDTQYF.

This clone has ten or more counts. The sequenced fragment ends 3 residues before the CDR3 boundary, so the rest is inferred from the germline J gene. This chain connects TRBV20-1 to TRBJ2-3; 8 nucleotides align to TRBD2. The CDR3 covers 15 residues. Per the germline V gene, CDR1 is DFQATT and CDR2 is SNEGSKA (reference sequence). The J segment lost 6 bases and the V segment lost 0 bases, leaving 8 bases of the junction unmatched. The covered CDR3 bases are TGCAGTGCTAGAGATTTCCAGCGGGGGTGGGATACG. Amino acid sequence: CSARDFQRGWDT. The complete CDR3 reads CSARDFQRGWDTQYF.

The DNA read from the CDR3 is TGTGCCTGGAGCCCCCAGGGGGCACCTAAATCCTATGGC. It translates to CAWSPQGAPKSYG. The full-length CDR3 reads as CAWSPQGAPKSYGYTF. This chain links TRBV30 with TRBJ1-2; 8 bases align to TRBD1. Read data end 3 residues before the CDR3 end; the end is taken from the germline J gene. The V gene's germline CDR1 is GTSNPN and CDR2 SVGIG (reference sequence). Trimming removed 3 bases from V and 4 bases from J; junction bases left unmatched: 13. CDR3 length equals 16 residues.

Comment on this clone: The read is 3 residues too short to cover the CDR3 end, so that end is filled in from the germline J gene. Distinct nucleotide sequences in the sample also encode this CDR3. The V call is TRBV6-2 or TRBV6-3, the J call TRBJ2-7; D might be TRBD1 (5 bases). CDR3 length: 13 residues. Trimming shortened V by 5 bases and J by 1 base, and 9 bases separated the two germline ends. The germline CDR1 and CDR2 sequences are MNHEY and SVGEGT. CDR3 DNA, as far as it was read: TGTGCCAGCAGTCTGAGGACATCCTACGAG. It yields the protein CASSLRTSYE. The entire CDR3 sequence reads CASSLRTSYEQYF.

About this clone itself: The CDR3 end falls 3 residues outside the read, so it is completed with the germline J gene. This sequence joins TRBV6-2 or TRBV6-3 and TRBJ1-1; D may be TRBD1 (6 bases). The CDR3 has 11 residues. The V gene's germline CDR1 is MNHEY and CDR2 SVGEGT. The CDR3 spells CASSNRDKAFF. The covered CDR3 bases are TGTGCCAGCAGTAACCGGGACAAA.

CDR3: CSARKGSGGSYEQYF. The DNA read from the CDR3 is TGCAGTGCCAGAAAGGGTAGCGGGGGTTCCTACGAG. This chain joins TRBV20-1 and TRBJ2-7, with 9 positions matching TRBD2. The CDR3 end falls 3 residues outside the read, so it is completed with the germline J gene. The CDR3 spans 15 residues. The V gene's germline CDR1 is DFQATT and CDR2 SNEGSKA (reference sequence). The V gene end was trimmed by 6 bases and the J gene end by 1 base; junction bases not matched to a gene: 10.